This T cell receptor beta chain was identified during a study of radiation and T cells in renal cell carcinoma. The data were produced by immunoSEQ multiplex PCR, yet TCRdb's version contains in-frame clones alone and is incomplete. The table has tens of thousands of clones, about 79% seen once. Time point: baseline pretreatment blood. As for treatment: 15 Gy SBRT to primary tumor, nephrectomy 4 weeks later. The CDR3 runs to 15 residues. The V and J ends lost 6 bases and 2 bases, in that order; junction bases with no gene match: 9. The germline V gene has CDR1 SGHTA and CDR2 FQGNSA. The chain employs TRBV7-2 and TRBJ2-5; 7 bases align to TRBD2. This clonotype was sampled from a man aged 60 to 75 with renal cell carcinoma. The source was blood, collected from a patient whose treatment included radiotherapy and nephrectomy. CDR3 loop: CASRMVAGLQETQYF. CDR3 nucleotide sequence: TGTGCCAGCAGGATGGTAGCGGGCCTACAAGAGACCCAGTACTTC.